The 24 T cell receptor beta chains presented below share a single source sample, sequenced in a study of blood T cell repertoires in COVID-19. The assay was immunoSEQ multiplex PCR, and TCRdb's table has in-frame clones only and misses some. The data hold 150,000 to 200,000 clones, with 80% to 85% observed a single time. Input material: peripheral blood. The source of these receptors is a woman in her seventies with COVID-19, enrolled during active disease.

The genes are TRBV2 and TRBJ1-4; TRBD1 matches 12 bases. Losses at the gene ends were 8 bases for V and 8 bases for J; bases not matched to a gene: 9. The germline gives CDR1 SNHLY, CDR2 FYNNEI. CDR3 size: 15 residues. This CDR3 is CASLGQGAASEKLFF. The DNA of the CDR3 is TGTGCCAGCTTGGGACAGGGGGCAGCAAGCGAAAAACTGTTTTTT.

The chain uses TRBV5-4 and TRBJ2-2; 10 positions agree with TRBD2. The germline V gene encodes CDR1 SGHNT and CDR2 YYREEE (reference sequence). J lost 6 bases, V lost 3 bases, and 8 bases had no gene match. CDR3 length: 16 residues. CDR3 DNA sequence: TGTGCCAGCAGCTCCCGGACTAGCGGTATGGCCGGGGAGCTGTTTTTT. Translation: CASSSRTSGMAGELFF.

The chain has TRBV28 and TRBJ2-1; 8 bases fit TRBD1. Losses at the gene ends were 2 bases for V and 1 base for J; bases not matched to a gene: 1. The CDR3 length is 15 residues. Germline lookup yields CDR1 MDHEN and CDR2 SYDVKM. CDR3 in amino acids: CASSLRQGSYNEQFF. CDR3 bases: TGTGCCAGCAGTTTAAGACAGGGGTCCTACAATGAGCAGTTCTTC.

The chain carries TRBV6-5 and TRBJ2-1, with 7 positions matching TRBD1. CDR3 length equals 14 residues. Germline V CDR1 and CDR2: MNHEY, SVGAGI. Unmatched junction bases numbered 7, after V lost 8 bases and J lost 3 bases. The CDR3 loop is CASLGTDIYNEQFF. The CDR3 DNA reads TGTGCCAGCCTTGGGACAGACATCTACAATGAGCAGTTCTTC.

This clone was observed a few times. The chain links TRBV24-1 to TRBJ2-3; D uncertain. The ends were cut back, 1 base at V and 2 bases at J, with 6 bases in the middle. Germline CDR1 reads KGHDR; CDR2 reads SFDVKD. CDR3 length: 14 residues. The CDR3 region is CATSDFQATDTQYF. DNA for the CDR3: TGTGCCACCAGTGATTTTCAGGCCACAGATACGCAGTATTTT.

The CDR3 here is CASSYLGGYEQYF. DNA for the CDR3: TGTGCCAGCAGTTATCTTGGCGGGTACGAGCAGTACTTC. The rearrangement uses TRBV6-5 and TRBJ2-7; a weak D match, TRBD2 (5 bases). Deletions cut 3 bases from V and 4 bases from J, with 10 bases between. CDR1 is MNHEY, CDR2 SVGAGI, per germline. This CDR3 has 13 residues.

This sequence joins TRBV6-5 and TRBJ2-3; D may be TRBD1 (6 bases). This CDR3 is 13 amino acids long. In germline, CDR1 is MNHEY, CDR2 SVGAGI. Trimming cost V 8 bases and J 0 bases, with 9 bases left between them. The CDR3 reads CASRDTSTDTQYF. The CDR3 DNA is TGTGCCAGCCGGGACACGAGCACAGATACGCAGTATTTT.

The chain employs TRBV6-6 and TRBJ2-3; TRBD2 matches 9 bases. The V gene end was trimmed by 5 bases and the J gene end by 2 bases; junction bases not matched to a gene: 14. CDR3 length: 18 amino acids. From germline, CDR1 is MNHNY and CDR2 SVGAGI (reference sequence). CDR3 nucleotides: TGTGCCAGCAGTCGCTACCCCTTGACTAGCGGTGTCACAGATACGCAGTATTTT. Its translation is CASSRYPLTSGVTDTQYF.

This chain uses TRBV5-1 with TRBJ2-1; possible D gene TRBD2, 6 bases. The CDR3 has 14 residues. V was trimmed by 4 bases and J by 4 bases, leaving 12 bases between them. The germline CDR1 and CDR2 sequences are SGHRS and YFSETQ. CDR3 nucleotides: TGCGCCAGCAGCCCAGGACTACAGTACAATGAGCAGTTCTTC. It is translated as CASSPGLQYNEQFF. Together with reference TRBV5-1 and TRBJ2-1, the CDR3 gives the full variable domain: KAGVTQTPRYLIKTRGQQVTLSCSPISGHRSVSWYQQTPGQGLQFLFEYFSETQRNKGNFPGRFSGRQFSNSRSEMNVSTLELGDSALYLCASSPGLQYNEQFFGPGTRLTVL.

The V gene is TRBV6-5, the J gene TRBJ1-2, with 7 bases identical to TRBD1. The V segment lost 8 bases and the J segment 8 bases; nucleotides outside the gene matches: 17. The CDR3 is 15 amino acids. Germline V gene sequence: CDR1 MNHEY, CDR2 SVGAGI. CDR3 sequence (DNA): TGTGCCAGCGGACGGGACAGAGCCTACCTAGACGGCTACACCTTC. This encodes CASGRDRAYLDGYTF.

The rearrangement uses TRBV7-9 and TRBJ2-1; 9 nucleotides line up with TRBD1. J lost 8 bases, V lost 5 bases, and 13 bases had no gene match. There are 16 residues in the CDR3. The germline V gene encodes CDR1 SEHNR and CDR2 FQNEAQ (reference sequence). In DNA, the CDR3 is TGTGCCAGCAGCCCCGGACAGGGGAGGGTGGGGGATGAGCAGTTCTTC. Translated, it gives CASSPGQGRVGDEQFF.

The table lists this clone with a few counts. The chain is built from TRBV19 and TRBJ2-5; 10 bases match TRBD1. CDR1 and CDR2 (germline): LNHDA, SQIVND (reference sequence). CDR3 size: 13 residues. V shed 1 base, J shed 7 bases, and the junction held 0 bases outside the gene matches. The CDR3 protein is CASSIGTGGTQYF. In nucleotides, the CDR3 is TGTGCCAGTAGTATAGGGACAGGGGGGACCCAGTACTTC.

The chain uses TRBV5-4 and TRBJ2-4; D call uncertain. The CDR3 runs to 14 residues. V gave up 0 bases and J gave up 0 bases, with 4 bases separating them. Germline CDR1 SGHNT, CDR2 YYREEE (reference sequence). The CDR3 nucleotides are TGTGCCAGCAGCTTGGTACTAGCCAAAAACATTCAGTACTTC. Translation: CASSLVLAKNIQYF. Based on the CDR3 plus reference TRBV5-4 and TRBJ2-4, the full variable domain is ETGVTQSPTHLIKTRGQQVTLRCSSQSGHNTVSWYQQALGQGPQFIFQYYREEENGRGNFPPRFSGLQFPNYSSELNVNALELDDSALYLCASSLVLAKNIQYFGAGTRLSVL.

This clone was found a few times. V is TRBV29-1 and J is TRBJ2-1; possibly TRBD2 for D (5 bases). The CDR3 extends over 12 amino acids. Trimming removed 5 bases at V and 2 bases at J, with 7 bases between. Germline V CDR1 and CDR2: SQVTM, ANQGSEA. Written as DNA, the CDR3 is TGCAGCGTTACTAGGGCCTACAATGAGCAGTTCTTC. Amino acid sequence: CSVTRAYNEQFF.

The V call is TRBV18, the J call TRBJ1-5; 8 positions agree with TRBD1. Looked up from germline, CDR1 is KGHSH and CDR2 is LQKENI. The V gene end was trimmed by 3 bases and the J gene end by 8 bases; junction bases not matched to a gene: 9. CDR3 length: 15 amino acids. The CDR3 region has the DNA TGTGCCAGCTCACCCGGCCAGGGGGCTTTTGAGCCCCAGCATTTT. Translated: CASSPGQGAFEPQHF.

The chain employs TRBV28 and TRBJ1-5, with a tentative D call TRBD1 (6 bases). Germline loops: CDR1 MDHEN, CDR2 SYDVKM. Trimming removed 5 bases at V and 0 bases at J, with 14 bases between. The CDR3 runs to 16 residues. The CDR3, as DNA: TGTGCCAGCAGTGGAAACGACAGGAGTAGCAATCAGCCCCAGCATTTT. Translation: CASSGNDRSSNQPQHF.

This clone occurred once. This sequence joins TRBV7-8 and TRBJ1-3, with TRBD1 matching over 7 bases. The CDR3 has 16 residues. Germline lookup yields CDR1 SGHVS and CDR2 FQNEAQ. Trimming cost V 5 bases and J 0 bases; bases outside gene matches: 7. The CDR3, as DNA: TGTGCCAGCAGCCCCCGGACAGGATACTCTGGAAACACCATATATTTT. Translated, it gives CASSPRTGYSGNTIYF.

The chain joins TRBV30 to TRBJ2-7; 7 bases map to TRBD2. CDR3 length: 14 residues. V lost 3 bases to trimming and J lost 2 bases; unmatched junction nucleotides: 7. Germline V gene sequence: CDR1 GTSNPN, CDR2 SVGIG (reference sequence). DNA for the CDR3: TGTGCCTGGAGGAGGGGAGGGGCGACCTACGAGCAGTACTTC. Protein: CAWRRGGATYEQYF.

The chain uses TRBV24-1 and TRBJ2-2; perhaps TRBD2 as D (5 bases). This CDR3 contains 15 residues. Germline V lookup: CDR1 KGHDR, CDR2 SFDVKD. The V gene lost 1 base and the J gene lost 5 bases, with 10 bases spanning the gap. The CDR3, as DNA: TGTGCCACCAGTGATTTTTCTTCGGGGACCGGGGAGCTGTTTTTT. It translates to CATSDFSSGTGELFF.

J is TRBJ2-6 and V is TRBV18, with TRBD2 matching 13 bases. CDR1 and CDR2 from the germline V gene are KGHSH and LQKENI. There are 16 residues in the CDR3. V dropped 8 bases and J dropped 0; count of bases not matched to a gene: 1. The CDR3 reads CASRTSGSSGANVLTF. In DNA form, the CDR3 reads TGTGCCAGCCGGACTAGCGGGAGCTCTGGGGCCAACGTCCTGACTTTC. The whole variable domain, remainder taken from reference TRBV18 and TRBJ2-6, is NAGVMQNPRHLVRRRGQEARLRCSPMKGHSHVYWYRQLPEEGLKFMVYLQKENIIDESGMPKERFSAEFPKEGPSILRIQQVVRGDSAAYFCASRTSGSSGANVLTFGAGSRLTVL.

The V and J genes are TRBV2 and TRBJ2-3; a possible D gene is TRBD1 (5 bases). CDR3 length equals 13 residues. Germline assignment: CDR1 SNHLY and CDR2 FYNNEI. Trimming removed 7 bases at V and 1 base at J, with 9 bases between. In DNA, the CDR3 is TGTGCCAGCATCAGGGATCGCACAGATACGCAGTATTTT. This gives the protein CASIRDRTDTQYF.

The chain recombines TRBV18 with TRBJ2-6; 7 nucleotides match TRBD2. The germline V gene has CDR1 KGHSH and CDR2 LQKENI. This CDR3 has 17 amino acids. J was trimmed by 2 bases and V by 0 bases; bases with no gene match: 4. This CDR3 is CASSPPGGKTGANVLTF. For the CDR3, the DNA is TGTGCCAGCTCACCACCGGGGGGGAAGACTGGGGCCAACGTCCTGACTTTC.

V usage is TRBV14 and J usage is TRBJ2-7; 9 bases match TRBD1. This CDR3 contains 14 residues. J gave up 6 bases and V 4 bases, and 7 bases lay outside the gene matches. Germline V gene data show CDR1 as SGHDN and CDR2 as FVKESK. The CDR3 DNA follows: TGTGCCAGCAGCCTCCGGGACAGGGTTAGCGAGCAGTACTTC. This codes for CASSLRDRVSEQYF.

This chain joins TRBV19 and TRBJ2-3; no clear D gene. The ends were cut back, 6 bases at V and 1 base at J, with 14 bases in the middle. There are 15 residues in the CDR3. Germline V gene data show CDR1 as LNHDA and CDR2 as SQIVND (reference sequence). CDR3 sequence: CASRQTASGTDTQYF. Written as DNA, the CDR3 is TGTGCCAGTAGACAAACAGCCTCCGGCACAGATACGCAGTATTTT.